A single count supports the clone carrying this TCR beta chain. Its antigen is not identified. The data originate from a study of cytomegalovirus exposure and HLA in healthy donors. Findings and caveats of the study: The dataset shows that most TCR sequences were rare, while some public TCRs occurred in many donors. For cytomegalovirus status, the classifier reportedly gave diagnoses with high specificity and sensitivity. The study designated about 180 TCR beta chains cytomegalovirus-associated.

J gave up 8 bases and V 6 bases, and 6 bases lay outside the gene matches. CDR1 SGHAT and CDR2 FQNNGV come from the germline V gene. The length of the CDR3 is 15 residues. Libraries were prepared by immunoSEQ multiplex PCR; TCRdb keeps only in-frame clonotypes and omits some of them. The sample comprises around 60,000 clones, about 92% of which are singletons, and more than 0.85% rests with the top ten. This receptor was obtained from a young man in good health and CMV-seronegative. Sample: PBMCs. The chain is built from TRBV11-2 and TRBJ2-1, with 14 bases aligning to TRBD2. This CDR3 is CASSGTSGSFYEQFF. In DNA form, the CDR3 reads TGTGCCAGCAGTGGGACTAGCGGGAGTTTCTATGAGCAGTTCTTC.